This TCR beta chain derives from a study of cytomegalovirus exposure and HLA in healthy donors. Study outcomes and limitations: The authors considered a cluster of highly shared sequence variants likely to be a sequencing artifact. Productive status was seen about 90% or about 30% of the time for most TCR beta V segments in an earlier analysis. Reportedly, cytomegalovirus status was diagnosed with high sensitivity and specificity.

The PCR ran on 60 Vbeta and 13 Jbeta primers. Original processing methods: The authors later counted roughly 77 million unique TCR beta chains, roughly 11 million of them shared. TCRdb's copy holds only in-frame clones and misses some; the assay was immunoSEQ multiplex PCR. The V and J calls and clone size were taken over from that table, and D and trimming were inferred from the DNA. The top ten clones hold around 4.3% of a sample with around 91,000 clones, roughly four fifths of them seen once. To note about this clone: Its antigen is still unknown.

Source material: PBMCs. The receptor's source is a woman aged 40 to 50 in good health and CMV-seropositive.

CDR3 in DNA: TGCAGTGCTAGTACGGAGGGCTACACCTTC. Translating gives CSASTEGYTF. The J gene is TRBJ1-2, the V gene TRBV20-1, with D unresolved. The germline V and J ends were trimmed by 3 bases and 8 bases, with 7 bases remaining between them. Germline CDR1 DFQATT, CDR2 SNEGSKA (reference sequence). This CDR3 is 10 amino acids long.